The sequence of this T cell receptor beta chain was determined in a study of chemoradiotherapy in HPV16-positive cancers. Study in general: Candidate HPV-specific T-cell clones and common TCR motifs came from functional assays in two HPV16-positive patients. Overall study results and limits: HPV-responsive T-cell expansion during chemoradiotherapy was linked to improved recurrence-free survival in HPV16-positive patients.

Comments on this clone: Its cognate antigen is unknown.

Some clones are missing from TCRdb's copy, which holds only in-frame ones; the method was immunoSEQ multiplex PCR. The table shows approximately 10,000 clones, with roughly two thirds occurring only once. The sample was taken from a patient who underwent chemoradiotherapy. This clonotype was obtained from a human donor with HPV-associated anogenital cancer.

CDR3 sequence reads: CASSYSGANVLTF. DNA for the CDR3: TGTGCCAGCAGTTACTCTGGGGCCAACGTCCTGACTTTC. This chain links TRBV2 with TRBJ2-6; no clear D gene. This CDR3 is built from 13 residues. V lost 5 bases to trimming and J lost 0 bases, with 2 bases between them. Germline lookup yields CDR1 SNHLY and CDR2 FYNNEI. Based on the CDR3 plus reference TRBV2 and TRBJ2-6, the full variable domain is EPEVTQTPSHQVTQMGQEVILRCVPISNHLYFYWYRQILGQKVEFLVSFYNNEISEKSEIFDDQFSVERPDGSNFTLKIRSTKLEDSAMYFCASSYSGANVLTFGAGSRLTVL.